The 7 T cell receptor beta chains reported below all come from one sample, sequenced in a study of blood T cell repertoires in COVID-19. Produced via immunoSEQ multiplex PCR; TCRdb's table is partial and in-frame only. There are more than 100,000 clones in the sample; approximately 84% occur only once, and about 18% lies in the top ten. The specimen was peripheral blood. These receptors all stem from a woman of 80 years or more with acute or convalescent COVID-19.

V and J are TRBV18 and TRBJ2-1; 7 nucleotides align to TRBD1. Germline trimming cut 3 bases from V and 0 bases from J; bases unmatched to any gene: 8. CDR3 size: 17 residues. Germline CDR1 reads KGHSH; CDR2 reads LQKENI. This chain's CDR3 is CASSPELTGFSYNEQFF. The CDR3 nucleotides read TGTGCCAGCTCACCTGAGCTGACAGGGTTCTCCTACAATGAGCAGTTCTTC.

The chain employs TRBV2 and TRBJ1-5, with a weak D call TRBD1 (6 bases). The CDR3 covers 14 residues. Germline assignment: CDR1 SNHLY and CDR2 FYNNEI. Trimming stripped 5 bases from V and 2 bases from J, with 10 bases between. For the CDR3, the DNA is TGTGCCAGCAGTACCGACAGGCGCAATCAGCCCCAGCATTTT. Its translation is CASSTDRRNQPQHF. Drawing the rest from reference TRBV2 and TRBJ1-5, the complete variable domain is EPEVTQTPSHQVTQMGQEVILRCVPISNHLYFYWYRQILGQKVEFLVSFYNNEISEKSEIFDDQFSVERPDGSNFTLKIRSTKLEDSAMYFCASSTDRRNQPQHFGDGTRLSIL.

This chain connects TRBV6-5 to TRBJ1-6, with D possibly being TRBD1 (6 bases). Looked up from germline, CDR1 is MNHEY and CDR2 is SVGAGI. The CDR3 sequence is 13 residues long. Trimming removed 8 bases at V and 10 bases at J, with 15 bases between. CDR3 protein: CASSPTGFSPLHF. The CDR3 bases are TGTGCCAGCTCCCCAACAGGGTTCTCACCCCTCCACTTT.

The chain uses TRBV19 and TRBJ1-2, with TRBD1 matching 9 bases. Germline assignment: CDR1 LNHDA and CDR2 SQIVND (reference sequence). V shed 8 bases and J 2 bases; nucleotides not matched to a gene: 6. The length of the CDR3 is 14 residues. CDR3 in DNA: TGTGCCAGTGCAGAGGACAGGGGCAACTATGGCTACACCTTC. This encodes CASAEDRGNYGYTF.

In this sample, this clone turned up a few times. The rearrangement links TRBV7-9 to TRBJ2-2; TRBD1 matches at 9 bases. The germline gives CDR1 SEHNR, CDR2 FQNEAQ (reference sequence). The trim removed 4 bases at V and 5 bases at J, leaving 5 bases unmatched. The CDR3 consists of 15 residues. The CDR3 coding sequence is TGTGCCAGCAGCTCCGGGACAGGGCTTACCGGGGAGCTGTTTTTT. Translated: CASSSGTGLTGELFF.

This chain links TRBV15 with TRBJ1-2; 9 bases match TRBD1. This CDR3 has 15 residues. V lost 0 bases, J lost 4 bases, and 3 bases stayed unmatched. Germline lookup yields CDR1 LNHNV and CDR2 YYDKDF (reference sequence). The CDR3 region has the DNA TGTGCCACCAGCAGAGATAGGACAGGGGCCTATGGCTACACCTTC. It yields the protein CATSRDRTGAYGYTF.

The genes are TRBV10-2 and TRBJ2-1; 8 bases are a match to TRBD2. V lost 0 bases to trimming and J lost 8 bases; unmatched junction nucleotides: 3. CDR3 size: 14 residues. The V gene's germline CDR1 is WSHSY and CDR2 SAAADI. The CDR3 spells CASSESGGADEQFF. In DNA form, the CDR3 reads TGCGCCAGCAGTGAGTCCGGGGGGGCGGATGAGCAGTTCTTC.